The entry that follows covers one T cell receptor (beta chain) sequence. Antigen specificity is unknown. CDR1 KGHSH and CDR2 LQKENI come from the germline V gene. This CDR3 is 15 amino acids long. V lost 4 bases and J lost 5, with 17 bases in between. This sample was taken from a study of T cell responses to AZD1222 COVID-19 vaccine. Generated by immunoSEQ multiplex PCR, the TCRdb table keeps only in-frame clones and is missing some. The sample yields 100,000 to 150,000 clones, about nine tenths seen once. Overall study findings and caveats: Unmutated variant regions reportedly attract nearly half of all spike-specific TCRs. Spike-specific TCR breadth and depth were elevated following two AZD1222 doses. The donor cohort was predominantly white British with a female majority, and clonal diversity may have been underestimated.

This rearrangement joins TRBV18 to TRBJ2-5; perhaps TRBD2 as D (6 bases). The starting material was peripheral blood, obtained on day 0 of AZD1222 vaccination. This receptor was identified in an adult in good health. In DNA form, the CDR3 reads TGTGCCAGCTCACTACCAATGCTAGCGAGGGAGACCCAGTACTTC. It is translated as CASSLPMLARETQYF. The entire variable domain, with the rest obtained from reference TRBV18 and TRBJ2-5, is as follows: NAGVMQNPRHLVRRRGQEARLRCSPMKGHSHVYWYRQLPEEGLKFMVYLQKENIIDESGMPKERFSAEFPKEGPSILRIQQVVRGDSAAYFCASSLPMLARETQYFGPGTRLLVL.